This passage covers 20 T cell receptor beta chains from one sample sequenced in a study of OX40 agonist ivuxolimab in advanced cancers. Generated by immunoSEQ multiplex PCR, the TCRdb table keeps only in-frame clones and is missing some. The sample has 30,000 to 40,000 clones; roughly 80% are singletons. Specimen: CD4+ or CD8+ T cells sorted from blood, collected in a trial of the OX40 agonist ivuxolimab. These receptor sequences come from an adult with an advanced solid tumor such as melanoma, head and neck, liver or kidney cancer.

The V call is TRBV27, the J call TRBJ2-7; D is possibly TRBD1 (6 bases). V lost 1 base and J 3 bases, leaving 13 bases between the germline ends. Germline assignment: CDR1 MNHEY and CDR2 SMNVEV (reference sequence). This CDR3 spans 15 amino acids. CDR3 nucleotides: TGTGCCAGCAGTTTATTGACAGGACACTTCTACGAGCAGTACTTC. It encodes CASSLLTGHFYEQYF.

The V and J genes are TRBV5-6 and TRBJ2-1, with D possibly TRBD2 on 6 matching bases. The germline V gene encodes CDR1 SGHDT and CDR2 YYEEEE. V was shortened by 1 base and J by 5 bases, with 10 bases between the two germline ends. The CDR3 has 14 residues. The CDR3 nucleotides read TGTGCCAGCAGCTTGCTAGCGCCTAACAATGAGCAGTTCTTC. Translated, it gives CASSLLAPNNEQFF. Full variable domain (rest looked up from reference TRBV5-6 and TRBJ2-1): DAGVTQSPTHLIKTRGQQVTLRCSPKSGHDTVSWYQQALGQGPQFIFQYYEEEERQRGNFPDRFSGHQFPNYSSELNVNALLLGDSALYLCASSLLAPNNEQFFGPGTRLTVL.

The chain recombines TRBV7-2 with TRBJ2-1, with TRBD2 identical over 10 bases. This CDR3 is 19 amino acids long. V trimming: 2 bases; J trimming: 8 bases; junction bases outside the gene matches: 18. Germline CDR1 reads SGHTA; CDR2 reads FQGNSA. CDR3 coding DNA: TGTGCCAGCAGCTTAACGGCAGCGGGGGGGCGACTCGCCTCCGATGAGCAGTTCTTC. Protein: CASSLTAAGGRLASDEQFF.

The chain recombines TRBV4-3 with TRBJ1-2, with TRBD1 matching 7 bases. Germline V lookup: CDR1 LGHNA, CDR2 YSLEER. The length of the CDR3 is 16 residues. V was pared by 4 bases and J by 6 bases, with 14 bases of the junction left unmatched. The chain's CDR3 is CASSPFSLSRGDGYTF. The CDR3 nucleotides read TGCGCCAGCAGCCCCTTCTCCCTCAGCAGGGGGGATGGCTACACCTTC.

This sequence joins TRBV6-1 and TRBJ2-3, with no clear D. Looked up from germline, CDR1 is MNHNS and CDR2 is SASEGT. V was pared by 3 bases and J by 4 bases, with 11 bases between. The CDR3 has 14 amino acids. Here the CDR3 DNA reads TGTGCCAGCAGTGATGTGGGGTCAGCAGATACGCAGTATTTT. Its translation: CASSDVGSADTQYF.

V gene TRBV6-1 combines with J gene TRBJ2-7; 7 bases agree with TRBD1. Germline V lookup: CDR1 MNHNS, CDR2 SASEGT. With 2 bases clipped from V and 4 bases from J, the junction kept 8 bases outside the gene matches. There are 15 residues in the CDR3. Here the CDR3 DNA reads TGTGCCAGCAGTGAATTAAGCGACAGGGCTTACGAGCAGTACTTC. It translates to CASSELSDRAYEQYF.

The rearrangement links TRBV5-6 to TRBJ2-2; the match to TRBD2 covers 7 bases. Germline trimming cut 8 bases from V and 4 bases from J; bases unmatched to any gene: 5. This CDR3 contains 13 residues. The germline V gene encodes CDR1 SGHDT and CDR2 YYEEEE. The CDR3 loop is CASTLAGTGELFF. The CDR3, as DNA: TGTGCCAGTACCTTAGCGGGCACCGGGGAGCTGTTTTTT.

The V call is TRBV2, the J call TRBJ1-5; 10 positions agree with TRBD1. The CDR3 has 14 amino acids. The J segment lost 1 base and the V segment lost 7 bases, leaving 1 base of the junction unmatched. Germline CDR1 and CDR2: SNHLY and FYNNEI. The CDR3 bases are TGTGCCAGCAAGGGACAGGGGAGCAATCAGCCCCAGCATTTT. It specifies CASKGQGSNQPQHF.

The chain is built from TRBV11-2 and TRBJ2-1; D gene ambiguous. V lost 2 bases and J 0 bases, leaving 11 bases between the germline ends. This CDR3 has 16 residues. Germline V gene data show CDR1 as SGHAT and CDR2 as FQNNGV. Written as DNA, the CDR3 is TGTGCCAGCAGCTTAAGGGCGGTAAGCTCCTACAATGAGCAGTTCTTC. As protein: CASSLRAVSSYNEQFF.

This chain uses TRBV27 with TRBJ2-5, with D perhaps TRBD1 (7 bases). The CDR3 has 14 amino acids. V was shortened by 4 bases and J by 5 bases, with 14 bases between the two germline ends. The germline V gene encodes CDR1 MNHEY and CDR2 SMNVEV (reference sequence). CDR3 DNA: TGTGCCAGCAGTTCCAGGGGGGAAGTGGAGACCCAGTACTTC. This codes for CASSSRGEVETQYF.

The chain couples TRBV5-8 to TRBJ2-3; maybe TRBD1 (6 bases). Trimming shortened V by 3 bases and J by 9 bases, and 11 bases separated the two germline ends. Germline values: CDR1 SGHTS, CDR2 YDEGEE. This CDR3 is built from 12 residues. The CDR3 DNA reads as TGTGCCAGCAGCTCGTGGGGGCCCACGCAGTATTTT. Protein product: CASSSWGPTQYF.

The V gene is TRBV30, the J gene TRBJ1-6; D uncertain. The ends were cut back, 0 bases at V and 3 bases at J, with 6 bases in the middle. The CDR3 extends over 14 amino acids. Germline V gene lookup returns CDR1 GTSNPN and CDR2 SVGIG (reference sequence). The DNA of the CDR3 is TGTGCCTGGAGTGTGCGGAACTATAATTCACCCCTCCACTTT. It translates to CAWSVRNYNSPLHF.

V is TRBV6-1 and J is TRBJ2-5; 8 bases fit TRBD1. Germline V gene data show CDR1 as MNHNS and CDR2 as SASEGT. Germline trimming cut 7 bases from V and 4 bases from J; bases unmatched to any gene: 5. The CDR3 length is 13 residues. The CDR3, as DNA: TGTGCCAGCACCACAGGGGGGTCAGAGACCCAGTACTTC. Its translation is CASTTGGSETQYF.

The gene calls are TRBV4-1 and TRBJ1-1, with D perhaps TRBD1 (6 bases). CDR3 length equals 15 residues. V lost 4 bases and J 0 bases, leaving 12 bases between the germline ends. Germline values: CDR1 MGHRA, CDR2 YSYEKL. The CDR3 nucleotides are TGCGCCAGCAGCCGGACGGGACACTTGAACACTGAAGCTTTCTTT. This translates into CASSRTGHLNTEAFF.

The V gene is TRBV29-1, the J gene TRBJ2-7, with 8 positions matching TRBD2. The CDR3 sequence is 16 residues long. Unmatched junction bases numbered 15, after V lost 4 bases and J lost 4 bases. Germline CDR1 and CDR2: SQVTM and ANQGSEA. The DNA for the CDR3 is TGCAGCGTTGCGGGAGGGACCGGGACTACCCGTTACGAGCAGTACTTC. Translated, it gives CSVAGGTGTTRYEQYF.

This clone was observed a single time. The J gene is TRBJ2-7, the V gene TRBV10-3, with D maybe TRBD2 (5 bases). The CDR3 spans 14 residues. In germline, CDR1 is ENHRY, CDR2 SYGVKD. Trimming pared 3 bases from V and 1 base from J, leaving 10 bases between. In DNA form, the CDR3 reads TGTGCCATCAGTGAAAGAGGGTCTTCCTACGAGCAGTACTTC. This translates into CAISERGSSYEQYF.

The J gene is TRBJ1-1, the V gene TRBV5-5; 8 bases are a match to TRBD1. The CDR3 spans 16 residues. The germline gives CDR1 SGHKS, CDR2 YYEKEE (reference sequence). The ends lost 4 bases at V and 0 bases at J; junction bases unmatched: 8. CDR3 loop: CASSPGTGGLNTEAFF. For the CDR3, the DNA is TGTGCCAGCAGCCCCGGGACAGGAGGTTTGAACACTGAAGCTTTCTTT.

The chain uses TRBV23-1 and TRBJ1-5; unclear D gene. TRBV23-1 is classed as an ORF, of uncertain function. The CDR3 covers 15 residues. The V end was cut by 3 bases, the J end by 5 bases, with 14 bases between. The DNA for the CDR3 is TGCGCCAGCAGTCATAATGAGGGAGTCCATCAGCCCCAGCATTTT. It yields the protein CASSHNEGVHQPQHF.

The CDR3 coding sequence is TGTGCCAGCAGCCAAGAGACGAATCAGCCCCAGCATTTT. Encoded protein: CASSQETNQPQHF. The gene calls are TRBV4-2 and TRBJ1-5, with no clear D. This CDR3 is built from 13 residues. Trimming removed 0 bases at V and 4 bases at J, with 4 bases between. The germline gives CDR1 LGHNA, CDR2 YNFKEQ.

CDR3 in amino acids: CASSLVGQGILYEQYF. CDR3 bases: TGTGCCAGCAGCTTGGTCGGACAGGGGATTCTTTACGAGCAGTACTTC. This rearrangement joins TRBV5-6 to TRBJ2-7; the match to TRBD1 covers 9 bases. Germline trimming cut 0 bases from V and 4 bases from J; bases unmatched to any gene: 8. Germline-derived CDR1 and CDR2 are SGHDT and YYEEEE. The CDR3 is 16 residues long. The whole variable domain, remainder taken from reference TRBV5-6 and TRBJ2-7, is DAGVTQSPTHLIKTRGQQVTLRCSPKSGHDTVSWYQQALGQGPQFIFQYYEEEERQRGNFPDRFSGHQFPNYSSELNVNALLLGDSALYLCASSLVGQGILYEQYFGPGTRLTVT.